This T cell receptor (beta chain) was sequenced in a study of early T cells in non-severe SARS-CoV-2 infection. The CDR3 has 14 residues. V lost 1 base to trimming and J lost 4 bases, with 11 bases between them. Per germline, CDR1 LNHNV and CDR2 YYDKDF (reference sequence). This clonotype was seen at least ten times. TCRdb passed the 5' RACE reads through MiXCR, listing each CDR3 protein once. Here the sample spans around 33,000 distinct CDR3 sequences, 5% to 6.5% being singletons. Sequencing was done on a sample of whole blood. The receptor was derived from an adult who was a healthcare worker with PCR-confirmed SARS-CoV-2 infection or an uninfected control (not recorded which). The chain is built from TRBV15 and TRBJ2-7; D gene unclear. This CDR3 reads CATSRGLTQYEQYF. Written as DNA, the CDR3 is TGTGCCACCAGCAGAGGCCTGACTCAGTACGAGCAGTACTTC.